A selection of T cell receptor beta chains follows, all from one sample in a study of shared clonotypes between healthy human individuals. Repertoires were generated with immunoSEQ multiplex PCR, while TCRdb's copy carries only in-frame clones and drops some. The sample comprises about half a million clones, roughly 80% of which are singletons, and more than 10% rests with the top ten. The sample comprised PBMCs. The receptors here all came from a woman in her forties in good health. Some clones in this sample may be carry-over from other donors' samples. Each CDR3 is given with its conserved first and last residue. Fields, in order: V gene, D gene, CDR3 protein. The D gene is left open where the match is weak.

TRBV18 - CASSLDTYEQYF
TRBV7-3 - CASSLEGWGGEQFF
TRBV27 TRBD2 CASSLRREGPGELFF
TRBV28 - CASSLLLTETYEQYF
TRBV18 - CASSPGQQTYEQYF
TRBV5-8 - CASRDGTEPSSYNEQFF
TRBV7-9 TRBD1 CASSRRTGTGADTQYF
TRBV4-3 TRBD1 CASSQHRGQGIPEAFF
TRBV5-4 TRBD2 CASSQEGLAGVETQYF
TRBV6-5 - CASSGQKGEQPQHF
TRBV15 - CATSSGGSATFNEKLFF
TRBV7-2 TRBD2 CASSRVAGGPTDTQYF
TRBV6-6 - CASSGYRAYEQFF
TRBV5-1 - CASSLVFLDTQYF
TRBV19 - CASSIIGYGYTF